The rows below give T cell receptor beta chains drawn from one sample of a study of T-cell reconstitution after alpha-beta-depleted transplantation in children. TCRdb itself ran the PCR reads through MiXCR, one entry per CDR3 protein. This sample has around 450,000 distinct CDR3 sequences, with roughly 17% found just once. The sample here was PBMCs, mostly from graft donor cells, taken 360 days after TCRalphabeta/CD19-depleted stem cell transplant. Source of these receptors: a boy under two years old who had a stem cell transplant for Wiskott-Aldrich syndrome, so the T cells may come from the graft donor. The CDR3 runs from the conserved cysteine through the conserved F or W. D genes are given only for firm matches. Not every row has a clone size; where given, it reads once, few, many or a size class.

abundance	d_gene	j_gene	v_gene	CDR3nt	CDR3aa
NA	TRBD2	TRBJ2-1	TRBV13	TGTACCAGCAGCTCAATACGTCGCGGGGGGACGAGCTCCTACAATGAGCAGTTCTTC	CTSSSIRRGGTSSYNEQFF
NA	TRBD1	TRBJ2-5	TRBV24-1	TGTGCCACCTCACAGGGGGCGATTGAGACCCAGTACTTC	CATSQGAIETQYF
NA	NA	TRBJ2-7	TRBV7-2	TGTGCCAGCAGCTTATATCCGGGGGGCGGATACGAGCAGTACTTC	CASSLYPGGGYEQYF
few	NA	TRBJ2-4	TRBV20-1	TGCAGTGCTAGCGGGGTAAACATTCAGTACTTC	CSASGVNIQYF
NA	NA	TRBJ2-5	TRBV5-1	TGCGCCAGCAGCTTGGAGCAGGTTCGTTCGGAGACCCAGTACTTC	CASSLEQVRSETQYF
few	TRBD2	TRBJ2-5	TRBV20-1	TGCAGTGCGCCACTAGCGGGAGGGCCCTCGGAGACCCAGTACTTC	CSAPLAGGPSETQYF
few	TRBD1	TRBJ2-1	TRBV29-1	TGCAGCTCCCGCCCGACAGGGAACAATGAGCAGTTCTTC	CSSRPTGNNEQFF
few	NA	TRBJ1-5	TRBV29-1	TGCAGCGCAAGGGGAGGGAGCAATCAGCCCCAGCATTTT	CSARGGSNQPQHF
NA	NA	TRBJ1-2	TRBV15	TGTGCCACCAGCAGAGGACGGACAGCTAACTATGGCTACACCTTC	CATSRGRTANYGYTF
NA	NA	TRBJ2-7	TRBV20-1	TGCAGTGCTAGAGCCGGGATTAGCGACTACGAGCAGTACTTC	CSARAGISDYEQYF